This T cell receptor (beta chain) is from a study of T-cell memory formation after mild COVID-19. The study's findings and limits: Memory cells collected pre-infection included some clones that later responded, suggesting cross-reactive memory joined. Contracting clones from day 15 to 85 had balanced CD4/CD8; later expanders favoured CD4+.

This clonotype was detected a few times. Its antigen is currently unknown. One entry per CDR3 protein results from TCRdb running MiXCR on the 5' RACE reads. The sample lists 130,000 to 150,000 distinct CDR3 sequences, roughly 6.3% occurring once. Sequenced material: PBMCs or a T cell subset sorted from them (not recorded which). The TCR comes from an adult woman who had mild COVID-19 (a few samples of this study predate the infection). Cell type and time point are not known.

The CDR3 region is CASSPQRTSYNEQFF. The CDR3 nucleotides read TGTGCCAGTAGTCCTCAGCGGACCTCCTACAATGAGCAGTTCTTC. The chain employs TRBV19 and TRBJ2-1; D may be TRBD2 (5 bases). In germline, CDR1 is LNHDA, CDR2 SQIVND (reference sequence). The V and J ends lost 5 bases and 0 bases respectively, with 11 bases between them. The CDR3 totals 15 residues. The complete variable domain, with remaining parts taken from reference TRBV19 and TRBJ2-1, reads DGGITQSPKYLFRKEGQNVTLSCEQNLNHDAMYWYRQDPGQGLRLIYYSQIVNDFQKGDIAEGYSVSREKKESFPLTVTSAQKNPTAFYLCASSPQRTSYNEQFFGPGTRLTVL.